The 21 T cell receptor beta chains reported below all come from one sample, sequenced in a study of long-term antiretroviral therapy in people with HIV. Running of the v3.0 immunoSEQ assay took place at survey level. TCRdb keeps only in-frame clones here, not all; method: immunoSEQ multiplex PCR. The profile shows about 25,000 clones, around four fifths of them singletons. The material sequenced was unsorted PBMCs, taken 1.1 years before starting antiretroviral therapy. Receptors were obtained from a woman between 35 and 50 years old with HIV.

V is TRBV6-5 and J is TRBJ1-2; D may be TRBD1 (5 bases). Germline CDR1 is MNHEY and CDR2 is SVGAGI. The V and J ends lost 3 bases and 6 bases respectively, with 17 bases between them. The CDR3 loop spans 15 amino acids. This chain's CDR3 is CASSYGDLPGDGYTF. CDR3 bases: TGTGCCAGCAGTTATGGGGACCTCCCCGGGGATGGCTACACCTTC.

The V and J genes are TRBV11-2 and TRBJ2-7, with a tentative D call TRBD2 (6 bases). This CDR3 has 15 residues. V was clipped by 0 bases and J by 2 bases, with 11 bases between them. Germline V lookup: CDR1 SGHAT, CDR2 FQNNGV. The CDR3 DNA is TGTGCCAGCAGCTTAGATGTTCGGGGGACCTACGAGCAGTACTTC. Translating gives CASSLDVRGTYEQYF.

The J gene is TRBJ2-7, the V gene TRBV9, with D unclear. V lost 0 bases and J 2 bases, leaving 9 bases between the germline ends. The CDR3 totals 14 residues. Germline CDR1 is SGDLS and CDR2 is YYNGEE. CDR3 in DNA: TGTGCCAGCAGCGTAGATGCATTCACCTACGAGCAGTACTTC. This sequence encodes CASSVDAFTYEQYF.

The chain links TRBV7-9 to TRBJ1-3; D not resolved. This CDR3 is built from 16 residues. Deletions cut 1 base from V and 0 bases from J, with 10 bases between. From germline, CDR1 is SEHNR and CDR2 FQNEAQ (reference sequence). CDR3 in DNA: TGTGCCAGCAGCTTAGTTCAGCTTCACTCTGGAAACACCATATATTTT. This encodes CASSLVQLHSGNTIYF.

The rearrangement uses TRBV9 and TRBJ2-2; D is perhaps TRBD1 (5 bases). The germline CDR1 and CDR2 sequences are SGDLS and YYNGEE. CDR3 length: 16 residues. V gave up 0 bases and J gave up 0 bases, with 9 bases separating them. CDR3 DNA sequence: TGTGCCAGCAGCGTAGAGGGGATCTCGAACACCGGGGAGCTGTTTTTT. Its translation is CASSVEGISNTGELFF.

The rearrangement links TRBV5-4 to TRBJ2-7; D may be TRBD2 (7 bases). Germline CDR1 and CDR2: SGHNT and YYREEE (reference sequence). Trimming removed 4 bases at V and 9 bases at J, with 14 bases between. The CDR3 has 12 amino acids. CDR3 region: CASSGGAPGQYF. The CDR3 coding sequence is TGTGCCAGCAGCGGGGGGGCTCCCGGGCAGTACTTC.

The gene calls are TRBV19 and TRBJ1-1; 7 nucleotides align to TRBD1. V dropped 3 bases and J dropped 9; count of bases not matched to a gene: 16. Germline values: CDR1 LNHDA, CDR2 SQIVND (reference sequence). The CDR3 extends over 16 amino acids. In DNA, the CDR3 is TGTGCCAGTAGTATCAACCTCTTAGGGCACAGGGGTAAAGCTTTCTTT. Its protein product is CASSINLLGHRGKAFF.

The chain uses TRBV2 and TRBJ2-1, with 11 bases matching TRBD2. Per germline, CDR1 SNHLY and CDR2 FYNNEI. J gave up 4 bases and V 10 bases, and 3 bases lay outside the gene matches. The CDR3 runs 13 residues. The CDR3 DNA is TGTGCCATAGGGACTAGCGGATACAATGAGCAGTTCTTC. Translating it yields CAIGTSGYNEQFF.

This clone was observed a few times. Other DNA variants within this sample encode the same CDR3. The chain joins TRBV9 to TRBJ1-1; perhaps TRBD1 as D (5 bases). Germline V gene data show CDR1 as SGDLS and CDR2 as YYNGEE. This CDR3 spans 13 amino acids. Trimming pared 4 bases from V and 4 bases from J, leaving 11 bases between. The CDR3 here is CASSRGGSTEAFF. DNA of the CDR3: TGTGCCAGCAGCCGGGGGGGATCCACTGAAGCTTTCTTT.

This chain connects TRBV10-2 to TRBJ1-1; no definite D call. V was shortened by 2 bases and J by 1 base, with 5 bases between the two germline ends. Looked up from germline, CDR1 is WSHSY and CDR2 is SAAADI. The length of the CDR3 is 13 residues. CDR3 protein: CASSEDPNTEAFF. CDR3 nucleotides: TGCGCCAGCAGTGAGGATCCGAACACTGAAGCTTTCTTT.

V and J are TRBV15 and TRBJ2-2; D might be TRBD2 (5 bases). The CDR3 length is 17 residues. Trimming removed 0 bases at V and 2 bases at J, with 13 bases between. The germline gives CDR1 LNHNV, CDR2 YYDKDF (reference sequence). CDR3 bases: TGTGCCACCAGCAGAGAACATACGGGATTTAACACCGGGGAGCTGTTTTTT. The encoded protein is CATSREHTGFNTGELFF.

The rearrangement links TRBV5-1 to TRBJ2-7, with D possibly TRBD1 on 5 matching bases. This CDR3 spans 13 amino acids. Germline CDR1 reads SGHRS; CDR2 reads YFSETQ. The V end was cut by 4 bases, the J end by 0 bases, with 8 bases between. The CDR3 coding sequence is TGCGCCAGCAGCCTAGGACACTCCTACGAGCAGTACTTC. It is translated as CASSLGHSYEQYF.

V usage is TRBV15 and J usage is TRBJ1-3; TRBD1 matches 9 bases. The CDR3 is 15 residues long. V was pared by 2 bases and J by 6 bases, with 5 bases of the junction left unmatched. Per the germline V gene, CDR1 is LNHNV and CDR2 is YYDKDF (reference sequence). CDR3 sequence reads: CATSRTWTGENTIYF. The CDR3 DNA reads TGTGCCACCAGCAGAACTTGGACAGGGGAAAACACCATATATTTT. Full variable domain (missing parts from reference TRBV15 and TRBJ1-3): DAMVIQNPRYQVTQFGKPVTLSCSQTLNHNVMYWYQQKSSQAPKLLFHYYDKDFNNEADTPDNFQSRRPNTSFCFLDIRSPGLGDTAMYLCATSRTWTGENTIYFGEGSWLTVV.

V and J are TRBV19 and TRBJ2-5; D is possibly TRBD1 (6 bases). The CDR3 consists of 13 residues. The V and J ends lost 5 bases and 4 bases respectively, with 11 bases between them. Looked up from germline, CDR1 is LNHDA and CDR2 is SQIVND (reference sequence). This chain's CDR3 is CASSDRWSETQYF. The CDR3 DNA is TGTGCCAGTAGTGACAGGTGGTCAGAGACCCAGTACTTC.

The V call is TRBV11-3, the J call TRBJ2-3; D may be TRBD1 (6 bases). Germline loops: CDR1 SGHNT, CDR2 YENEEA. The V and J ends lost 5 bases and 0 bases respectively, with 18 bases between them. The CDR3 has 17 residues. CDR3: CASSDSFGQTSTDTQYF. CDR3 coding DNA: TGTGCCAGCAGCGACTCCTTTGGACAGACTAGCACAGATACGCAGTATTTT.

The J gene is TRBJ2-2, the V gene TRBV4-3; no definite D call. The CDR3 spans 13 residues. V was pared by 1 base and J by 4 bases, with 4 bases between. CDR1 is LGHNA and CDR2 is YSLEER in the germline V gene. This CDR3 reads CASSQGPTGELFF. The CDR3 coding sequence is TGCGCCAGCAGCCAAGGACCCACCGGGGAGCTGTTTTTT.

The chain employs TRBV27 and TRBJ2-7; 8 bases agree with TRBD2. In germline, CDR1 is MNHEY, CDR2 SMNVEV (reference sequence). With 5 bases clipped from V and 4 bases from J, the junction kept 10 bases outside the gene matches. CDR3 length equals 15 residues. CDR3 sequence (DNA): TGTGCCAGCAGTAACGCCGGGACTAGATCATACGAGCAGTACTTC. Protein: CASSNAGTRSYEQYF.

Details on this clone: A read error may account for a junction end that differs from germline. Here the CDR3 reads CTSSPGGLWETQYF. CDR3 coding DNA: TGCACCAGCAGCCCGGGAGGATTATGGGAGACCCAGTACTTC. This sequence joins TRBV4-1 and TRBJ2-5; 7 nucleotides agree with TRBD2. CDR3 length: 14 residues. Germline CDR1 is MGHRA and CDR2 is YSYEKL.

The V gene is TRBV19, the J gene TRBJ1-1; D is unclear. The CDR3 has 14 residues. Trimming removed 9 bases from V and 1 base from J, with 15 bases in between. Germline loops: CDR1 LNHDA, CDR2 SQIVND (reference sequence). The CDR3 DNA reads as TGTGCCAGCCAACTGACGGATTCGAACACTGAAGCTTTCTTT. This translates into CASQLTDSNTEAFF.

The V call is TRBV7-8, the J call TRBJ2-2; 7 bases fit TRBD1. The CDR3 is 16 residues long. V gave up 5 bases and J gave up 5 bases; unmatched junction bases: 11. CDR1 and CDR2 (germline): SGHVS, FQNEAQ. The CDR3 protein is CASSARDRRLTGELFF. In DNA form, the CDR3 reads TGTGCCAGCAGCGCCCGGGACAGACGTTTGACCGGGGAGCTGTTTTTT. Looking up the rest from reference TRBV7-8 and TRBJ2-2 gives the full variable domain: GAGVSQSPRYKVAKRGQDVALRCDPISGHVSLFWYQQALGQGPEFLTYFQNEAQLDKSGLPSDRFFAERPEGSVSTLKIQRTQQEDSAVYLCASSARDRRLTGELFFGEGSRLTVL.

The chain has TRBV5-1 and TRBJ2-5, with 9 positions matching TRBD2. The CDR3 is 17 residues long. With 2 bases clipped from V and 5 bases from J, the junction kept 13 bases outside the gene matches. CDR1 is SGHRS and CDR2 is YFSETQ in the germline V gene. The CDR3 bases are TGCGCCAGCAGCTTTGGCTATTCTAGCGGGACTGGGGAGACCCAGTACTTC. It encodes CASSFGYSSGTGETQYF.